This T cell receptor (beta chain) was sequenced for a study of shared clonotypes between healthy human individuals. The study, taken as a whole, reports: Among donors, sharing of clonotypes was expected to be affected by sequencing depth.

Concerning this clone: Antigen specificity is unknown.

Profiled with immunoSEQ multiplex PCR; TCRdb holds only in-frame clones, not every one. This sample has approximately 500,000 clones; about four fifths occur once, and the top ten carry roughly 13%. This CDR3 contains 12 residues. J was trimmed by 5 bases and V by 4 bases; bases with no gene match: 0. Germline lookup yields CDR1 SQVTM and CDR2 ANQGSEA. Donors were healthy HIV-negative adults without recently reported acute infections or vaccinations. This receptor was obtained from a woman aged 40 to 49 in good health. Some clones in this sample may be carry-over from other donors' samples. Source material: PBMCs. The gene calls are TRBV29-1 and TRBJ2-1, with 9 bases lining up with TRBD1. The CDR3 DNA reads TGCAGCGTTGGGGACAGGGACAATGAGCAGTTCTTC. Translation: CSVGDRDNEQFF.